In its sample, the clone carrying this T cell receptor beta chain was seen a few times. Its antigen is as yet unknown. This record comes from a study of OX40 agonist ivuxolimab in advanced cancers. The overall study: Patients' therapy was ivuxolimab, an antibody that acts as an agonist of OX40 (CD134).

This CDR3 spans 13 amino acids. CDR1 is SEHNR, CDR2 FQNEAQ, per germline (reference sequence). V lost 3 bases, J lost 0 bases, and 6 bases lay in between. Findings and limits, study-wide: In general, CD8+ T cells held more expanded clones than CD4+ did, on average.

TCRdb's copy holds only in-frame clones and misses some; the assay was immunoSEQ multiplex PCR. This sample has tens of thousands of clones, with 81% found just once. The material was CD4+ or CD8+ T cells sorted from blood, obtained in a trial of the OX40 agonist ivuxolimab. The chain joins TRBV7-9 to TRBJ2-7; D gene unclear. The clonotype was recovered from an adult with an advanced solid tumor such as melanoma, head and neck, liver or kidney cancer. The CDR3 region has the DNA TGTGCCAGCAGCTTCTGGACCTCCTACGAGCAGTACTTC. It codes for CASSFWTSYEQYF.